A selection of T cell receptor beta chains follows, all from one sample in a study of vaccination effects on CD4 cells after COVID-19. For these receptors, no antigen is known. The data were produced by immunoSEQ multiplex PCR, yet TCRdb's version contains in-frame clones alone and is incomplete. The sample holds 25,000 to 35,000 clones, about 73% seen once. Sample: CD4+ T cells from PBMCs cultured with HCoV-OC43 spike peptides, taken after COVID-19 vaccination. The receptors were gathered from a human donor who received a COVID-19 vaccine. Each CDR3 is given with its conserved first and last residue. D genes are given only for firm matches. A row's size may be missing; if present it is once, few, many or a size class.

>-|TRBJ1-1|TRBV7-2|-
TGTGCCAGCAGCTTATTTGTCAGCACTGAAGCTTTCTTT
CASSLFVSTEAFF
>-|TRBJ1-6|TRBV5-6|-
TGTGCCAGCAGCTTGTACGCGGGTTTCTCACCCCTCCACTTT
CASSLYAGFSPLHF
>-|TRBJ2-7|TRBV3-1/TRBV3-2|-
TGTGCCAGCAGCCAGACAGGGAGGGAGCAGTACTTC
CASSQTGREQYF
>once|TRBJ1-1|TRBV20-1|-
TGCAGTGCTAGTTGGCAGAACACTGAAGCTTTCTTT
CSASWQNTEAFF
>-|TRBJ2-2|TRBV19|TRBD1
TGTGCCAGTACGTTCGCGGACAGGGGGACCGGGGAGCTGTTTTTT
CASTFADRGTGELFF
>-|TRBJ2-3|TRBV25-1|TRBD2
TGTGCCAGCAGTGAGATATGGGCTAGCGGAGCCACCACAGATACGCAGTATTTT
CASSEIWASGATTDTQYF
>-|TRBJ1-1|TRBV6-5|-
TGTGCCAGCATAGGGGACACTGAAGCTTTCTTT
CASIGDTEAFF
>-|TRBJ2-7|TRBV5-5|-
TGTGCCAGCAGCTACGGGACACCCTCCTCCTACGAGCAGTACTTC
CASSYGTPSSYEQYF
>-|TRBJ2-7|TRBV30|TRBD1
TGTGCCTGGGAGACAGGGTATGAGCAGTACTTC
CAWETGYEQYF
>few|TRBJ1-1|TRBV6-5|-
TGTGCCAGCAGTTACAAGGGACAAGGTATGACTGAAGCTTTCTTT
CASSYKGQGMTEAFF
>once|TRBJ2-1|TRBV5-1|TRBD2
TGCGCCAGCAGCTTGTTAGCGGGAGGTACCCTAGGGAATGAGCAGTTCTTC
CASSLLAGGTLGNEQFF
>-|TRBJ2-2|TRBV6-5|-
TGTGCCAGCAGAGAGCTTCAGAGGGCCGGGGAGCTGTTTTTT
CASRELQRAGELFF
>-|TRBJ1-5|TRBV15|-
TGTGCCACCAGCAGATCACAGATAAGCAATCAGCCCCAGCATTTT
CATSRSQISNQPQHF
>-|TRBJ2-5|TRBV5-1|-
TGCGCCAGCAGCCCTCCCGGAGGGGTGGAGACCCAGTACTTC
CASSPPGGVETQYF